The sequence of this T cell receptor beta chain was determined in a study of T-cell reconstitution after alpha-beta-depleted transplantation in children. Overall study results and limits: Newly produced T cells mostly provided counts and TCRbeta diversity after one year, as hyperexpanded clones declined.

In this sample, this clonotype turned up many times. The antigen is not known. Unique molecular identifiers were incorporated into the prepared TCRbeta library. MiXCR was run by TCRdb on the PCR reads, yielding one entry per CDR3 protein. The data contain hundreds of thousands of distinct CDR3 sequences, under 9.5% of them singletons. Germline assignment: CDR1 MNHNS and CDR2 SASEGT. This CDR3 has 15 amino acids. Between the trimmed V and J ends, which lost 2 bases and 14 bases, there was a span of 22 bases. The chain links TRBV6-1 to TRBJ2-1, with a possible D match to TRBD1 (6 bases). The material sequenced was PBMCs, mostly from graft donor cells, taken 180 days after TCRalphabeta/CD19-depleted stem cell transplant. The clonotype was recovered from a male patient aged 5 to 17 who had a stem cell transplant for acute lymphoblastic leukemia, so the T cells may come from the graft donor. CDR3 in DNA: TGTGCCAGCAGTGAAATTGGTTCCAGGGGCAAGAGGGAGTTCTTC. Translation gives CASSEIGSRGKREFF.